This entry lists 21 T cell receptor beta chains sequenced from one sample in a study of T cell changes during pregnancy in multiple sclerosis. The assay was immunoSEQ multiplex PCR, and TCRdb's table has in-frame clones only and misses some. In the table there are about 92,000 clones, around 90% of which are singletons. The sequences come from peripheral blood, collected in the first trimester of pregnancy. These receptors originate from a female donor with multiple sclerosis, enrolled in a pregnancy study.

The chain carries TRBV4-3 and TRBJ2-1, with 13 bases lining up with TRBD2. This CDR3 is 18 amino acids long. Germline values: CDR1 LGHNA, CDR2 YSLEER. The trim removed 0 bases at V and 0 bases at J, leaving 2 bases unmatched. The chain's CDR3 is CASSQEWTSGSSYNEQFF. DNA of the CDR3: TGCGCCAGCAGCCAAGAGTGGACTAGCGGGAGCTCCTACAATGAGCAGTTCTTC.

The rearrangement links TRBV11-2 to TRBJ1-1; D gene uncertain. CDR1 SGHAT and CDR2 FQNNGV come from the germline V gene. The V end was cut by 5 bases, the J end by 1 base, with 14 bases between. The CDR3 runs 15 residues. CDR3 in DNA: TGTGCCAGCAGCCCCCGTGGAGCGAGGAACACTGAAGCTTTCTTT. Translation gives CASSPRGARNTEAFF.

The V and J genes are TRBV5-6 and TRBJ2-1; 7 bases agree with TRBD2. The germline V gene encodes CDR1 SGHDT and CDR2 YYEEEE. V trimming: 3 bases; J trimming: 8 bases; junction bases outside the gene matches: 2. This CDR3 contains 12 residues. CDR3 in amino acids: CASSYAGDEQFF. DNA of the CDR3: TGTGCCAGCAGCTACGCGGGAGATGAGCAGTTCTTC.

The chain combines TRBV7-9 with TRBJ2-7, with 14 positions matching TRBD2. The CDR3 is 16 amino acids. The V and J ends lost 3 bases and 3 bases, in that order; junction bases with no gene match: 4. CDR1 and CDR2 (germline): SEHNR, FQNEAQ (reference sequence). CDR3 coding DNA: TGTGCCAGCAGCTTGGGGACTAGCGGGAGTAGCTACGAGCAGTACTTC. This codes for CASSLGTSGSSYEQYF.

The chain has TRBV28 and TRBJ2-5; 8 nucleotides line up with TRBD2. The J segment lost 5 bases and the V segment lost 4 bases, leaving 18 bases of the junction unmatched. This CDR3 spans 18 amino acids. CDR1 is MDHEN and CDR2 is SYDVKM in the germline V gene. For the CDR3, the DNA is TGTGCCAGCAGTTCCCCCGCCGCCGGGGGGGGTCTGTTGGAGACCCAGTACTTC. This translates into CASSSPAAGGGLLETQYF.

The V and J genes are TRBV5-1 and TRBJ2-5; TRBD1 agrees at 9 bases. Losses at the gene ends were 4 bases for V and 4 bases for J; bases not matched to a gene: 11. Germline assignment: CDR1 SGHRS and CDR2 YFSETQ. This CDR3 contains 16 residues. Written as DNA, the CDR3 is TGCGCCAGCAGCGACGTCCCGGGACAGGGTTCAGAGACCCAGTACTTC. Amino acid sequence: CASSDVPGQGSETQYF.

The chain uses TRBV2 and TRBJ2-1, with TRBD1 as a possible D gene (5 bases). The CDR3 is 12 residues long. Germline V gives CDR1 SNHLY, CDR2 FYNNEI. V lost 2 bases and J lost 10, with 9 bases in between. The CDR3 loop is CASSEIREEQFF. The CDR3 DNA reads TGTGCCAGCAGTGAAATCAGGGAAGAGCAGTTCTTC.

V gene TRBV29-1 combines with J gene TRBJ1-1; D remains ambiguous. CDR1 is SQVTM and CDR2 is ANQGSEA in the germline V gene. There are 11 residues in the CDR3. V was clipped by 6 bases and J by 4 bases, with 9 bases between them. CDR3 DNA sequence: TGCAGCGTCCCGGGAGGCACTGAAGCTTTCTTT. Residues: CSVPGGTEAFF.

This rearrangement joins TRBV5-8 to TRBJ1-5; D call uncertain. CDR1 SGHTS and CDR2 YDEGEE come from the germline V gene. The CDR3 covers 15 residues. With 3 bases removed from V and 4 bases from J, the gap between germline ends came to 14 bases. In nucleotides, the CDR3 is TGTGCCAGCAGCTCGCGGGGTCGGGGAAATCAGCCCCAGCATTTT. Translated, it gives CASSSRGRGNQPQHF.

J is TRBJ2-7 and V is TRBV27; 10 nucleotides match TRBD2. The CDR3 loop spans 15 amino acids. Trimming cost V 6 bases and J 0 bases; bases outside gene matches: 5. Germline lookup yields CDR1 MNHEY and CDR2 SMNVEV (reference sequence). The CDR3 DNA reads TGTGCCAGCAGCCCAGCGGGAGGGGCCTCCTACGAGCAGTACTTC. Its translation: CASSPAGGASYEQYF.

The V call is TRBV7-2, the J call TRBJ1-3; 8 positions match TRBD1. Trimming removed 5 bases from V and 3 bases from J; junction bases left unmatched: 3. Germline-derived CDR1 and CDR2 are SGHTA and FQGNSA. This CDR3 region has 14 residues. The CDR3 nucleotides read TGTGCCAGCAGCCCAGGACAGGGTGGAAACACCATATATTTT. Encoded protein: CASSPGQGGNTIYF.

The chain combines TRBV2 with TRBJ2-5; maybe TRBD1 (6 bases). There are 14 residues in the CDR3. Trimming took 7 bases from V and 1 from J, leaving 13 bases between them. From germline, CDR1 is SNHLY and CDR2 FYNNEI. CDR3 region: CASTQGQFQETQYF. DNA for the CDR3: TGTGCCAGCACCCAGGGGCAGTTCCAAGAGACCCAGTACTTC.

V gene TRBV4-3 combines with J gene TRBJ2-1, with 9 bases aligning to TRBD2. CDR3 length equals 18 residues. Germline CDR1 and CDR2: LGHNA and YSLEER. V dropped 3 bases and J dropped 2; count of bases not matched to a gene: 11. DNA for the CDR3: TGCGCCAGCAGCCAGGTAGGGATAGCGGGAGCGACCTACAATGAGCAGTTCTTC. Protein product: CASSQVGIAGATYNEQFF.

The chain employs TRBV6-1 and TRBJ1-4, with D possibly being TRBD1 (5 bases). This CDR3 has 14 amino acids. Germline values: CDR1 MNHNS, CDR2 SASEGT. Trimming took 6 bases from V and 4 from J, leaving 12 bases between them. DNA for the CDR3: TGTGCCAGCAGGCAGACAGTGGTTAATGAAAAACTGTTTTTT. Amino acid sequence: CASRQTVVNEKLFF.

This CDR3 is CASSPRTGLGNTIYF. CDR3 nucleotides: TGTGCCAGCAGCCCCCGAACAGGGTTGGGAAACACCATATATTTT. This rearrangement joins TRBV7-8 to TRBJ1-3; tentatively, D is TRBD1 (6 bases). The CDR3 is 15 residues long. The V end was cut by 5 bases, the J end by 4 bases, with 15 bases between. Germline loops: CDR1 SGHVS, CDR2 FQNEAQ.

This chain links TRBV5-1 with TRBJ2-6; D perhaps matches TRBD1 (6 bases). This CDR3 spans 16 amino acids. The V end lost 4 bases, the J end lost 2 bases, and 13 bases lay between the germline ends. Germline V CDR1 and CDR2: SGHRS, YFSETQ. The CDR3 nucleotides are TGCGCCAGCAGCCTAGGACAGAGGGCTGGGGCCAACGTCCTGACTTTC. This sequence encodes CASSLGQRAGANVLTF.

The chain joins TRBV6-5 to TRBJ2-2, with D unresolved. This CDR3 has 12 residues. The V end was cut by 5 bases, the J end by 5 bases, with 6 bases between. Germline V gives CDR1 MNHEY, CDR2 SVGAGI. As DNA, the CDR3 is TGTGCCAGCAGTATGAGTACCGGGGAGCTGTTTTTT. Translation gives CASSMSTGELFF.

V is TRBV5-1 and J is TRBJ2-5; 7 bases align to TRBD1. This CDR3 region has 17 residues. Looked up from germline, CDR1 is SGHRS and CDR2 is YFSETQ. Trimming at V came to 8 bases and at J to 3 bases, leaving 19 bases not matched to a gene. For the CDR3, the DNA is TGCGCCAGACTAACGCTTTGGTTAGGGGGCCACAAAGAGACCCAGTACTTC. As protein: CARLTLWLGGHKETQYF.

V is TRBV15 and J is TRBJ2-7; D gene unclear. The V gene's germline CDR1 is LNHNV and CDR2 YYDKDF (reference sequence). The CDR3 is 13 amino acids. The V end lost 0 bases, the J end lost 3 bases, and 6 bases lay between the germline ends. CDR3 DNA: TGTGCCACCAGCAGAGATAACAGCTACGAGCAGTACTTC. Amino acids: CATSRDNSYEQYF.

The gene calls are TRBV5-4 and TRBJ2-1; 9 nucleotides agree with TRBD1. Trimming at V came to 4 bases and at J to 6 bases, leaving 5 bases not matched to a gene. Germline CDR1 is SGHNT and CDR2 is YYREEE (reference sequence). The CDR3 totals 14 residues. CDR3: CASSGDRVGNEQFF. CDR3 bases: TGTGCCAGCAGCGGGGACAGGGTGGGCAATGAGCAGTTCTTC.

The V gene is TRBV5-6, the J gene TRBJ2-7, with TRBD1 as a possible D gene (8 bases). The CDR3 runs 14 residues. Trimming pared 3 bases from V and 5 bases from J, leaving 15 bases between. Germline values: CDR1 SGHDT, CDR2 YYEEEE. The CDR3: CASSSLQGGHEQYF. In nucleotides, the CDR3 is TGTGCCAGCAGCTCGTTACAGGGGGGGCACGAGCAGTACTTC. Complete variable domain (other parts from reference TRBV5-6 and TRBJ2-7): DAGVTQSPTHLIKTRGQQVTLRCSPKSGHDTVSWYQQALGQGPQFIFQYYEEEERQRGNFPDRFSGHQFPNYSSELNVNALLLGDSALYLCASSSLQGGHEQYFGPGTRLTVT.